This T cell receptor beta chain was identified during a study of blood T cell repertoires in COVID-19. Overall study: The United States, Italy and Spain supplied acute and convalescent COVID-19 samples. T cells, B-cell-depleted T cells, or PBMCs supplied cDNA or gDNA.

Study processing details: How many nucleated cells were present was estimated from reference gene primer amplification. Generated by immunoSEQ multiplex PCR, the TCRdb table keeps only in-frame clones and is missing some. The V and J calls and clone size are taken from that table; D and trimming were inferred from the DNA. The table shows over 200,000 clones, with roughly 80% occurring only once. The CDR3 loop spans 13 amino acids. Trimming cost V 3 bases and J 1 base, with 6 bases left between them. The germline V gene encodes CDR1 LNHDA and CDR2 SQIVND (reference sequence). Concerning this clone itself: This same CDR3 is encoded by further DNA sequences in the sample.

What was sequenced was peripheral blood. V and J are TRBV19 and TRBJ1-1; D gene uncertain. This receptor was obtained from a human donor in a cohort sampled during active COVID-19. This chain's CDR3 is CASSISRNTEAFF. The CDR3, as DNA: TGTGCCAGTAGTATCTCCAGGAACACTGAAGCTTTCTTT.